The clone carrying this T cell receptor beta chain was seen a few times. The antigen remains undetermined. Germline lookup yields CDR1 MNHEY and CDR2 SVGAGI. Trimming took off 6 bases at V and 2 bases at J, with 11 bases between the two ends. The CDR3 consists of 15 residues. CD4+ cells of the naive, central memory, regulatory and stem cell-like memory types were sorted via CD45RO/CCR7/CD25/CD127/CD95/CD27. In all sorted populations, purity surpassed 95%. This entry belongs to a study of beta chain features in type 1 diabetes. Study outcomes and limitations: Patients with Type 1 diabetes showed moderately but significantly shorter TCRB CDR3s in all four CD4+ subsets. At VDJ recombination sites, type 1 diabetes patients had fewer insertions and more deleted nucleotides. Over-representation of high TCR-expressing cells was a possible consequence of cDNA sequencing.

Expressed TCRB transcripts were sequenced because the isolated RNA had all been reverse transcribed beforehand. TCRdb keeps only in-frame clones here, not all; method: immunoSEQ multiplex PCR. Altogether about 300,000 clones are present, roughly 14% being singletons, with the ten largest covering 0.013% to 0.015%. The chain is built from TRBV6-5 and TRBJ2-6; tentative D call: TRBD2 (5 bases). The sequencing sample was made of naive CD4+ T cells from blood. The sequence was obtained from a woman under 30 with type 1 diabetes. The CDR3 region is CASSSGSAGANVLTF. CDR3 DNA sequence: TGTGCCAGCAGCTCTGGGAGCGCTGGGGCCAACGTCCTGACTTTC.